These 16 T cell receptor beta chains share one sample of origin, sequenced in a study of OX40 agonist ivuxolimab in advanced cancers. TCRdb's table, derived via immunoSEQ multiplex PCR, lists solely in-frame clones and lacks some. The table has more than 85,000 clones, roughly 90% seen once; the top ten hold approximately 0.32%. The sequencing used CD4+ or CD8+ T cells sorted from blood, collected in a trial of the OX40 agonist ivuxolimab. The receptors derive from an adult with an advanced solid tumor such as melanoma, head and neck, liver or kidney cancer.

This chain joins TRBV5-4 and TRBJ2-5; weak D call: TRBD2 (6 bases). V lost 0 bases and J 4 bases, leaving 13 bases between the germline ends. Germline V gene data show CDR1 as SGHNT and CDR2 as YYREEE (reference sequence). This CDR3 comprises 15 residues. Here the CDR3 DNA reads TGTGCCAGCAGCTTGGGTGTGGAGGGGCGAGAGACCCAGTACTTC. Translated, it gives CASSLGVEGRETQYF.

This chain joins TRBV25-1 and TRBJ2-1, with 11 positions matching TRBD2. The V and J ends lost 5 bases and 8 bases, in that order; junction bases with no gene match: 11. This CDR3 spans 16 amino acids. Germline V gene data show CDR1 as MGHDK and CDR2 as SYGVNS. The CDR3 spells CASSKASGRQGDEQFF. The CDR3 coding sequence is TGTGCCAGCAGTAAGGCTAGCGGGAGGCAGGGTGATGAGCAGTTCTTC.

This sequence joins TRBV18 and TRBJ2-1; 10 bases align to TRBD2. With 4 bases clipped from V and 8 bases from J, the junction kept 14 bases outside the gene matches. Germline-derived CDR1 and CDR2 are KGHSH and LQKENI. The CDR3 contains 17 residues. CDR3 loop: CASSRSYGSGRGHEQFF. The DNA of the CDR3 is TGTGCCAGCTCACGAAGCTACGGGAGCGGGAGGGGCCATGAGCAGTTCTTC.

This sequence joins TRBV7-2 and TRBJ2-3, with D tentatively TRBD2 (6 bases). V was cut by 1 base and J by 1 base, with 6 bases left in between. Germline-derived CDR1 and CDR2 are SGHTA and FQGNSA. The CDR3 extends over 14 amino acids. CDR3 sequence: CASSLVAGTDTQYF. The CDR3 DNA is TGTGCCAGCAGCTTAGTAGCGGGCACAGATACGCAGTATTTT.

This clone was recorded once. The genes are TRBV11-3 and TRBJ2-2, with 13 bases aligning to TRBD2. The junction had 1 base not matched to a gene; V was cut back by 3 bases and J by 6 bases. This CDR3 spans 15 amino acids. Germline CDR1 reads SGHNT; CDR2 reads YENEEA. Here the CDR3 reads CASSLGLAGPGELFF. The CDR3 region has the DNA TGTGCCAGCAGCTTGGGACTAGCGGGACCCGGGGAGCTGTTTTTT.

The chain has TRBV27 and TRBJ2-6; no definite D call. CDR3 length: 14 residues. Germline V gene data show CDR1 as MNHEY and CDR2 as SMNVEV (reference sequence). V lost 3 bases and J lost 0, with 3 bases in between. CDR3 residues: CASSFGSGANVLTF. The CDR3, as DNA: TGTGCCAGCAGTTTTGGCTCTGGGGCCAACGTCCTGACTTTC.

The chain has TRBV6-1 and TRBJ1-5, with D possibly matching TRBD1 (6 bases). From germline, CDR1 is MNHNS and CDR2 SASEGT. Trimming took off 1 base at V and 4 bases at J, with 14 bases between the two ends. This CDR3 comprises 16 residues. CDR3: CASSEGPGGQNQPQHF. CDR3 coding DNA: TGTGCCAGCAGTGAAGGGCCCGGGGGGCAGAATCAGCCCCAGCATTTT.

The chain couples TRBV19 to TRBJ2-4; 7 nucleotides align to TRBD2. This CDR3 region has 15 residues. Germline values: CDR1 LNHDA, CDR2 SQIVND (reference sequence). V was clipped by 6 bases and J by 4 bases; unmatched bases: 9. The CDR3 sequence: CASSASGGGKNIQYF. The CDR3 DNA reads as TGTGCCAGTAGCGCCTCGGGGGGTGGAAAAAACATTCAGTACTTC.

The chain employs TRBV7-9 and TRBJ2-6; D ambiguous. Germline CDR1 is SEHNR and CDR2 is FQNEAQ (reference sequence). CDR3 length: 15 residues. Trimming pared 5 bases from V and 4 bases from J, leaving 12 bases between. CDR3 amino acids: CASSRQTSGANVLTF. The CDR3 region has the DNA TGTGCCAGCAGCAGGCAGACCTCGGGGGCCAACGTCCTGACTTTC.

In this sample, this clone turned up a few times. The V gene is TRBV6-5, the J gene TRBJ2-1; possibly TRBD2 for D (5 bases). Germline CDR1 is MNHEY and CDR2 is SVGAGI. V was clipped by 11 bases and J by 0 bases, with 17 bases between them. The CDR3 has 15 amino acids. The CDR3 nucleotides read TGTGCCTTCCAAGGGTCGGGGTTCTCCTACAATGAGCAGTTCTTC. Protein: CAFQGSGFSYNEQFF.

The chain links TRBV4-1 to TRBJ2-7; TRBD2 matches at 11 bases. The CDR3 covers 14 residues. The germline CDR1 and CDR2 sequences are MGHRA and YSYEKL. Losses at the gene ends were 4 bases for V and 4 bases for J; bases not matched to a gene: 3. CDR3 loop: CASSRGLAGYEQYF. CDR3 nucleotide sequence: TGCGCCAGCAGCCGAGGACTAGCGGGTTACGAGCAGTACTTC.

The chain carries TRBV6-5 and TRBJ1-3; D perhaps matches TRBD1 (5 bases). This CDR3 spans 13 amino acids. The germline V gene has CDR1 MNHEY and CDR2 SVGAGI. V lost 7 bases to trimming and J lost 3 bases, with 10 bases between them. CDR3 loop: CASKRQSGNTIYF. CDR3 nucleotides: TGTGCCAGCAAAAGACAGAGTGGAAACACCATATATTTT.

The V and J genes are TRBV28 and TRBJ2-1, with 12 bases fitting TRBD2. The CDR3 loop spans 17 amino acids. V lost 5 bases, J lost 6 bases, and 11 bases stayed unmatched. Germline-derived CDR1 and CDR2 are MDHEN and SYDVKM. The CDR3 bases are TGTGCCAGCAGTCCTCGCTCTGGACTAGCGGGAATCAATGAGCAGTTCTTC. It is translated as CASSPRSGLAGINEQFF.

The table lists this clone with a few counts. J is TRBJ2-3 and V is TRBV15; D gene uncertain. CDR3 size: 15 residues. V was trimmed by 1 base and J by 0 bases, leaving 8 bases between them. Germline loops: CDR1 LNHNV, CDR2 YYDKDF (reference sequence). This CDR3 is CATSRGIESTDTQYF. The DNA for the CDR3 is TGTGCCACCAGCAGAGGGATAGAAAGCACAGATACGCAGTATTTT.

The chain employs TRBV7-9 and TRBJ2-7; 12 bases fit TRBD2. Looked up from germline, CDR1 is SEHNR and CDR2 is FQNEAQ (reference sequence). This CDR3 has 16 amino acids. Germline trimming cut 1 base from V and 7 bases from J; bases unmatched to any gene: 8. Here the CDR3 DNA reads TGTGCCAGCAGCTTAGGTGCTAGCGGGAGGGCAGGTGAGCAGTACTTC. This gives the protein CASSLGASGRAGEQYF.

Written as DNA, the CDR3 is TGTGCCAGCAGCTCTAGCGGGAGTAGGAGAGAGACCCAGTACTTC. It codes for CASSSSGSRRETQYF. The chain has TRBV7-8 and TRBJ2-5; 10 nucleotides agree with TRBD2. V was clipped by 4 bases and J by 4 bases; unmatched bases: 6. There are 15 residues in the CDR3. Germline V CDR1 and CDR2: SGHVS, FQNEAQ. Looking up the rest from reference TRBV7-8 and TRBJ2-5 gives the full variable domain: GAGVSQSPRYKVAKRGQDVALRCDPISGHVSLFWYQQALGQGPEFLTYFQNEAQLDKSGLPSDRFFAERPEGSVSTLKIQRTQQEDSAVYLCASSSSGSRRETQYFGPGTRLLVL.